Reported below is one T cell receptor beta chain. This sample is drawn from a study of T-cell reconstitution after alpha-beta-depleted transplantation in children. Germline V gene sequence: CDR1 SEHNR, CDR2 FQNEAQ (reference sequence). V was trimmed by 1 base and J by 6 bases, leaving 13 bases between them. There are 15 residues in the CDR3. Construction of the TCRbeta library involved unique molecular identifiers. A single record per CDR3 protein comes from TCRdb applying MiXCR to the PCR reads. The sample has 100,000 or so distinct CDR3 sequences; 10% to 15% are singletons. The genes are TRBV7-9 and TRBJ2-1; D perhaps matches TRBD2 (6 bases). This receptor was taken from a human donor who donated a stem cell graft to a child with inherited bone marrow failure. This specimen was PBMCs from the stem cell graft donor, taken from the stem cell graft. CDR3 protein: CASSLGTGATNEQFF. DNA of the CDR3: TGTGCCAGCAGCTTAGGAACGGGAGCGACCAATGAGCAGTTCTTC. Using reference TRBV7-9 and TRBJ2-1 for the parts outside the CDR3, the full variable domain is DTGVSQNPRHKITKRGQNVTFRCDPISEHNRLYWYRQTLGQGPEFLTYFQNEAQLEKSRLLSDRFSAERPKGSFSTLEIQRTEQGDSAMYLCASSLGTGATNEQFFGPGTRLTVL.